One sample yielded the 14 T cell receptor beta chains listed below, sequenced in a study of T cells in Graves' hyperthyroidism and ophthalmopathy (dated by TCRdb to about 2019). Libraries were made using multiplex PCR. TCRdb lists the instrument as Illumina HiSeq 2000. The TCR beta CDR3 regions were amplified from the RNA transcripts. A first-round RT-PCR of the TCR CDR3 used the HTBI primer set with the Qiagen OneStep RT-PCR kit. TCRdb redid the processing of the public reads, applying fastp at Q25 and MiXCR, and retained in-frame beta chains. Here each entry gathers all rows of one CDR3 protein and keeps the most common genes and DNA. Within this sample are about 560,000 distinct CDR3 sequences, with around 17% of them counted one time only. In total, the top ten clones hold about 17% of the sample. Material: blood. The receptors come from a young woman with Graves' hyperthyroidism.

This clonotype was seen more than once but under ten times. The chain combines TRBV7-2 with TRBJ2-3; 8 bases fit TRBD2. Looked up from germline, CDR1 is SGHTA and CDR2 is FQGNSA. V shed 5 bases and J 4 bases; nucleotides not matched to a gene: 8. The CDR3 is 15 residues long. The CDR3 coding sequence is TGTGCCAGCAGCATCGTGGGACTAGGATCAGATACGCAGTATTTT. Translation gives CASSIVGLGSDTQYF.

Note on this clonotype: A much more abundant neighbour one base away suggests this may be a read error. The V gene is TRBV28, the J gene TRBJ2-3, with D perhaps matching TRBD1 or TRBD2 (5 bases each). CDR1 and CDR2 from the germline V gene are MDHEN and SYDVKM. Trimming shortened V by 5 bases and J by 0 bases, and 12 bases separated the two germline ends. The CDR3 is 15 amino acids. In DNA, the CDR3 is TGTGCCAGCAGTCGGGACCGCCAAAGCACAGATACGCAGTATTTT. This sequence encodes CASSRDRQSTDTQYF.

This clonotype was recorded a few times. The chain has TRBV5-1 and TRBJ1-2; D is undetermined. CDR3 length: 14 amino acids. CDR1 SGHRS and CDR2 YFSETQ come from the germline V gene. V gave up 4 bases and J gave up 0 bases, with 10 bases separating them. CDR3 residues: CASSRESPNYGYTF. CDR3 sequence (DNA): TGCGCCAGCAGCAGGGAATCCCCTAACTATGGCTACACCTTC.

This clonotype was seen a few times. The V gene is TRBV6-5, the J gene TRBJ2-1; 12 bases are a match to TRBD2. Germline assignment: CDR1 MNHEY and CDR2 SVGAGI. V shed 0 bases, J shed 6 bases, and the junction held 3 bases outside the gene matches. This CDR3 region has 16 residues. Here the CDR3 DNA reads TGTGCCAGCAGTTACTCACTAGCGGGGGGCGTCAATGAGCAGTTCTTC. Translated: CASSYSLAGGVNEQFF.

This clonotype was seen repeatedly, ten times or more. CDR3 sequence reads: CASSQYIQILSNEQFF. CDR3 coding DNA: TGTGCCAGCAGCCAATACATCCAGATATTGTCGAATGAGCAGTTCTTC. The chain uses TRBV16 and TRBJ2-1; D not resolved. Germline V gives CDR1 KGHSY, CDR2 FQNENV. The CDR3 contains 16 residues. The V and J ends lost 1 base and 7 bases respectively, with 17 bases between them.

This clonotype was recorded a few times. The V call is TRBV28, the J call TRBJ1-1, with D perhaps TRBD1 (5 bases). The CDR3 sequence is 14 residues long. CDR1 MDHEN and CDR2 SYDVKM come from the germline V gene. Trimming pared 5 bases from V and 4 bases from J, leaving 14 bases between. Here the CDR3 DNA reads TGTGCCAGCAGTCCTGAGGGGTACGGCACTGAAGCTTTCTTT. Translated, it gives CASSPEGYGTEAFF.

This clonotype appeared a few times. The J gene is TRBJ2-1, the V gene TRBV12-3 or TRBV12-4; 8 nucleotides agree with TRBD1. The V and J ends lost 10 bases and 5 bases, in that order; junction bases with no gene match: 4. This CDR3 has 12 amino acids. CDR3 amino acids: CATSTGDNEQFF. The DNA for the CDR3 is TGTGCCACCTCGACAGGGGACAATGAGCAGTTCTTC.

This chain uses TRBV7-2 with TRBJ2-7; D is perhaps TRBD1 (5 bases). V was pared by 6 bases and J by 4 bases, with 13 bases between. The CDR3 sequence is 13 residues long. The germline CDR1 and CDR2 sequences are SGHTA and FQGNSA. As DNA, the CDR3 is TGTGCCAGCAGTACCAGGGCGAGGTACGAGCAGTACTTC. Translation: CASSTRARYEQYF.

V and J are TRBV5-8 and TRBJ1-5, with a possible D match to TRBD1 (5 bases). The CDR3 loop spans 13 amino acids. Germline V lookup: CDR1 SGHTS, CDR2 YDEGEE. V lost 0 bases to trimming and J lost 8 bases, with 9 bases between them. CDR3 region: CASSLDGGKPQHF. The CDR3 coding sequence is TGTGCCAGCAGCTTGGACGGGGGTAAGCCCCAGCATTTT.

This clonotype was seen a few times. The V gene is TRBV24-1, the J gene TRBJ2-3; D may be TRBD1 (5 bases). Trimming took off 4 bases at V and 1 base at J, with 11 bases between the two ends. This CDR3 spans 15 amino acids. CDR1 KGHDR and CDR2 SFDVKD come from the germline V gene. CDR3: CATSDPGAGTDTQYF. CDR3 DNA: TGTGCCACCAGTGACCCTGGGGCAGGCACAGATACGCAGTATTTT.

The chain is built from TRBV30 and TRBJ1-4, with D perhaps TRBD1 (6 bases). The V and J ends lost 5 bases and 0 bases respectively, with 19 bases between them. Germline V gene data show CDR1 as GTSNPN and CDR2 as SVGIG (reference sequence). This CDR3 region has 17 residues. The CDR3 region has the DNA TGTGCCTGGGACGACCGGGACAACCACCCAACTAATGAAAAACTGTTTTTT. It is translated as CAWDDRDNHPTNEKLFF.

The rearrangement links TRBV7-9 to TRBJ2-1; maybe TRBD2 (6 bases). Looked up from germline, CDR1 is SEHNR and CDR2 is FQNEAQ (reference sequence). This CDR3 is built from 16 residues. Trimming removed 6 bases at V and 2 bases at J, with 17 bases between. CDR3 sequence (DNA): TGTGCCAGCAGACACCGGGGGAGGACGACCTACAATGAGCAGTTCTTC. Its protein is CASRHRGRTTYNEQFF.

CDR3 amino acids: CASSQFGNEQFF. The CDR3 DNA sequence: TGTGCCAGCAGCCAGTTTGGGAATGAGCAGTTCTTC. This chain joins TRBV3-1 and TRBJ2-1; no reliable D call. This CDR3 comprises 12 residues. V was shortened by 3 bases and J by 7 bases, with 7 bases between the two germline ends. CDR1 and CDR2 (germline): LGHDT, YNNKEL (reference sequence).

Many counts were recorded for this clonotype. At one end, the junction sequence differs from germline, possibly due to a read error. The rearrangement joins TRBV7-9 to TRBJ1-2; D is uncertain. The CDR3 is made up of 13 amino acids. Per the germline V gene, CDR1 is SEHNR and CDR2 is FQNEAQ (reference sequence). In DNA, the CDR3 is TGTGCCAGCAGTTTAGCGGGAGGATATGGCTACACCTTC. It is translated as CASSLAGGYGYTF.